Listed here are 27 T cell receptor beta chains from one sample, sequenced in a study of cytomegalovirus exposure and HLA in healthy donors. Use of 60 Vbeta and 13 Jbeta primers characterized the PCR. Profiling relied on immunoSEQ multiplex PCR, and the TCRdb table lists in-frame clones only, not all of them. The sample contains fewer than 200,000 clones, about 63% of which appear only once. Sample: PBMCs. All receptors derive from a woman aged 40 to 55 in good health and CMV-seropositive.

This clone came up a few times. CDR3 loop: CASSSNRQGSSYGYTF. CDR3 nucleotides: TGTGCCAGCAGCTCCAACCGACAGGGCTCTTCCTATGGCTACACCTTC. The chain carries TRBV7-9 and TRBJ1-2, with TRBD1 matching over 7 bases. This CDR3 spans 16 amino acids. Trimming removed 4 bases from V and 4 bases from J; junction bases left unmatched: 12. CDR1 is SEHNR, CDR2 FQNEAQ, per germline (reference sequence).

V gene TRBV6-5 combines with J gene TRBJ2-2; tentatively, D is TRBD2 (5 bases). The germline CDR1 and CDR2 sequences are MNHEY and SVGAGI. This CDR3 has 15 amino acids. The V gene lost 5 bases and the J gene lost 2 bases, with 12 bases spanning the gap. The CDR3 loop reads CASSTRTDNTGELFF. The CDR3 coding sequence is TGTGCCAGCAGTACCCGGACTGATAACACCGGGGAGCTGTTTTTT.

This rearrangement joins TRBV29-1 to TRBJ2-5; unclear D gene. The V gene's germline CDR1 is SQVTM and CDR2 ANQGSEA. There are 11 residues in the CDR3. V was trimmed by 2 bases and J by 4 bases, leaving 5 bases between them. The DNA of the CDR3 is TGCAGCGTTGAACTTATAGAGACCCAGTACTTC. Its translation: CSVELIETQYF.

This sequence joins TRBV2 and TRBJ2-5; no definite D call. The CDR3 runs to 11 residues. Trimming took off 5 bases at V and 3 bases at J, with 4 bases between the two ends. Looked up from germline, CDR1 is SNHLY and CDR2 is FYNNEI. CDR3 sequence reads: CASSTEETQYF. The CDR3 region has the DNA TGTGCCAGCAGTACTGAAGAGACCCAGTACTTC.

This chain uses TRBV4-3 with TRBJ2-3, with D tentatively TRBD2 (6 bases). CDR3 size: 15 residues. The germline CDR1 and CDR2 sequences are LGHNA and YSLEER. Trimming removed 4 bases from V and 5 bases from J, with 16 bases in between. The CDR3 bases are TGCGCCAGCAGCCGGCAAGCGGGCGAGGGAGATACGCAGTATTTT. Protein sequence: CASSRQAGEGDTQYF.

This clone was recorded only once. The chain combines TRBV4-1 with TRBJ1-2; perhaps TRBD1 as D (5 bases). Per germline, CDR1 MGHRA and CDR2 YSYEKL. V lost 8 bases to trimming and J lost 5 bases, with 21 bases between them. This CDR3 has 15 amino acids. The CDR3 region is CASQGINRLTYGYTF. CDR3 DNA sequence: TGCGCCAGCCAAGGAATTAACAGGTTAACTTATGGCTACACCTTC.

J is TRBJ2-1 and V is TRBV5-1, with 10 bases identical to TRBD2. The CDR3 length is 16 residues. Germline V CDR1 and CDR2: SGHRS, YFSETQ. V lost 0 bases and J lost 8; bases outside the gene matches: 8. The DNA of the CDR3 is TGCGCCAGCAGCTTGGGTAGCAGCGGGGGGGCCTATGAGCAGTTCTTC. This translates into CASSLGSSGGAYEQFF.

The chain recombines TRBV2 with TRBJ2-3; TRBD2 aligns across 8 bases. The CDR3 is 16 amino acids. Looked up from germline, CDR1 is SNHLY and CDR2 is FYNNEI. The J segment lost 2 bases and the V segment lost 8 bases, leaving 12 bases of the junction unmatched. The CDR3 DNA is TGTGCCAGCGAAAAACGGGGGGGCCGTATCACAGATACGCAGTATTTT. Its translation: CASEKRGGRITDTQYF.

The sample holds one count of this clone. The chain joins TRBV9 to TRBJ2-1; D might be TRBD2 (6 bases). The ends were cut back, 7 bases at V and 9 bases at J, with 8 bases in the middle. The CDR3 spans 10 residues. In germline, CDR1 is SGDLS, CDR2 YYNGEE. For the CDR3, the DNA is TGTGCCAGCGGAGGGAGTGAGCAGTTCTTC. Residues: CASGGSEQFF.

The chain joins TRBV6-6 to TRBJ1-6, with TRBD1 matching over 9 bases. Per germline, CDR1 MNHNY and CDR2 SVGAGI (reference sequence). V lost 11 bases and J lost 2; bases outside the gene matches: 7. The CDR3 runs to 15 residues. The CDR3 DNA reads TGTGCCGGCCGACAGGGGGATGCCTATAATTCACCCCTCCACTTT. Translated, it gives CAGRQGDAYNSPLHF.

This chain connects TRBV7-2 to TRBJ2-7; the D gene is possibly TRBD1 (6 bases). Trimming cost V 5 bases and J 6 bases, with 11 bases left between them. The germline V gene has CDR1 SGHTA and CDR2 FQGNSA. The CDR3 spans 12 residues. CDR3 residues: CASSLKGVEQYF. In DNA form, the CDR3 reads TGTGCCAGCAGCCTAAAGGGGGTCGAGCAGTACTTC.

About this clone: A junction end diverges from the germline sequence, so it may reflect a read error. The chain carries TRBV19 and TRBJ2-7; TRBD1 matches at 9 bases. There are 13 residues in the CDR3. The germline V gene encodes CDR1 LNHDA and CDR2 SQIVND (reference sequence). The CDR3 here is CASSRQGGHEQHF. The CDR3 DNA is TGTGCCAGTAGTAGACAGGGGGGTCACGAGCAGCACTTC.

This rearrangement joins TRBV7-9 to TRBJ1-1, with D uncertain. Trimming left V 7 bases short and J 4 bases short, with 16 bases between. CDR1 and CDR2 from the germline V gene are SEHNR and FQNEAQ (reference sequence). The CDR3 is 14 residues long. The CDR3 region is CASTPSGRLTEAFF. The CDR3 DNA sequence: TGTGCCAGCACCCCGTCTGGGAGGCTCACTGAAGCTTTCTTT.

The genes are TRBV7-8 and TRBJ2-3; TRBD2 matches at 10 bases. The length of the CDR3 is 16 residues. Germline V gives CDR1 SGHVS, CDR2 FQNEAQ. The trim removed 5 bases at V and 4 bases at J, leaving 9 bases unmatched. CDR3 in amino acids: CASSPRPAGGPDTQYF. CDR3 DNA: TGTGCCAGCAGCCCGCGCCCAGCGGGGGGGCCAGATACGCAGTATTTT.

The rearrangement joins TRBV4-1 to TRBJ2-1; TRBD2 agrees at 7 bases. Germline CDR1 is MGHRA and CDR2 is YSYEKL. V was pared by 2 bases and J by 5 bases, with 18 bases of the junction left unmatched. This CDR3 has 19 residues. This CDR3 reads CASSQMAAASGRLNNEQFF. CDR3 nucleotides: TGCGCCAGCAGCCAAATGGCTGCGGCTAGCGGACGCCTCAACAATGAGCAGTTCTTC.

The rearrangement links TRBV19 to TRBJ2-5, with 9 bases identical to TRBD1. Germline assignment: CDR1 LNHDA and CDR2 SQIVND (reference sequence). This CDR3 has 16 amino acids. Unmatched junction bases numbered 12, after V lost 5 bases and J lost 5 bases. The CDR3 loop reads CASSAIRDRVSETQYF. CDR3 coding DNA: TGTGCCAGTAGTGCGATCCGGGACAGGGTCTCGGAGACCCAGTACTTC.

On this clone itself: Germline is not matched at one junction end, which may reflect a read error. The CDR3: CASSHMGTGANYGYPF. CDR3 DNA: TGCGCCAGCAGCCACATGGGGACAGGGGCTAACTATGGCTACCCCTTC. V is TRBV4-3 and J is TRBJ1-2, with 10 bases fitting TRBD1. This CDR3 is built from 16 residues. The germline V gene has CDR1 LGHNA and CDR2 YSLEER.

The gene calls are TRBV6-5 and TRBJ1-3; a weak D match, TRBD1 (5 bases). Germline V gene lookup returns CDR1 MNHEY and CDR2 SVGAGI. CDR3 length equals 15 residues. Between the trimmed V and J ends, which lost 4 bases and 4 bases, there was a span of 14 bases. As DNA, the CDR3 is TGTGCCAGCAGTTTCTCCACAGGTACCGGAAACACCATATATTTT. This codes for CASSFSTGTGNTIYF.

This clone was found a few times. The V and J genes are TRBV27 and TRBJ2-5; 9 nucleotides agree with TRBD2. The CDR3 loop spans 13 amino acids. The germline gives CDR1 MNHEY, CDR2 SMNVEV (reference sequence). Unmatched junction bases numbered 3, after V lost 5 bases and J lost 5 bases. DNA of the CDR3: TGTGCCAGCAGTCAAAGCGGGGGGGAGACCCAGTACTTC. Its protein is CASSQSGGETQYF.

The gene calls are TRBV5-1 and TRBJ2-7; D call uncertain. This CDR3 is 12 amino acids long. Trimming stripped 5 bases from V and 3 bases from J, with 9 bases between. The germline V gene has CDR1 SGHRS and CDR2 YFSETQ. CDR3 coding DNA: TGCGCCAGCAGGCAGGATTTCTACGAGCAGTACTTC. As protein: CASRQDFYEQYF. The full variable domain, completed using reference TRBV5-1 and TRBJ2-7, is KAGVTQTPRYLIKTRGQQVTLSCSPISGHRSVSWYQQTPGQGLQFLFEYFSETQRNKGNFPGRFSGRQFSNSRSEMNVSTLELGDSALYLCASRQDFYEQYFGPGTRLTVT.

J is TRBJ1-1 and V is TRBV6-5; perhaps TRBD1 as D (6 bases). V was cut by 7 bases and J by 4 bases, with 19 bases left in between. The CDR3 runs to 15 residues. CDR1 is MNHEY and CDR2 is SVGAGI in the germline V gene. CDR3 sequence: CASNPGVGPGTEAFF. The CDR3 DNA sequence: TGTGCCAGCAATCCAGGGGTCGGTCCGGGCACTGAAGCTTTCTTT.

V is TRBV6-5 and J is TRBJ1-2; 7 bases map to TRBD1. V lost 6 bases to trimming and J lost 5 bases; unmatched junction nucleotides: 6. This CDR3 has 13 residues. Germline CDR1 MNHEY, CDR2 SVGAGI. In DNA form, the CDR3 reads TGTGCCAGCAGACTTAGACAGGGTTATGGCTACACCTTC. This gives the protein CASRLRQGYGYTF.

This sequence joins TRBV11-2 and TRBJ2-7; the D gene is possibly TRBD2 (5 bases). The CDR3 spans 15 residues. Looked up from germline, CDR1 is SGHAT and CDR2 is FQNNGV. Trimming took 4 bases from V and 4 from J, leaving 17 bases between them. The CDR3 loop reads CASSSLLGEGYEQYF. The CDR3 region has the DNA TGTGCCAGCAGCTCACTACTAGGAGAGGGTTACGAGCAGTACTTC.

DNA for the CDR3: TGTGCCAGCAGCTTAGTTCGGCAGGGGGGCTACAATGAGCAGTTCTTC. Translation gives CASSLVRQGGYNEQFF. The rearrangement links TRBV7-2 to TRBJ2-1, with TRBD1 as a possible D gene (7 bases). Per germline, CDR1 SGHTA and CDR2 FQGNSA. The CDR3 runs 16 residues. The ends were cut back, 1 base at V and 3 bases at J, with 13 bases in the middle.

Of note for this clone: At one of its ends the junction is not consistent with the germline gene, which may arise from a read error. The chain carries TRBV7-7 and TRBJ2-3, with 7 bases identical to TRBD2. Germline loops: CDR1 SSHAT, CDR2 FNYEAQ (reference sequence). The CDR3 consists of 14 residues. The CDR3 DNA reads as TGTGCTAGCAGCCTACGGGGGGACACAGATACGCAGTATTTT. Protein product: CASSLRGDTDTQYF.

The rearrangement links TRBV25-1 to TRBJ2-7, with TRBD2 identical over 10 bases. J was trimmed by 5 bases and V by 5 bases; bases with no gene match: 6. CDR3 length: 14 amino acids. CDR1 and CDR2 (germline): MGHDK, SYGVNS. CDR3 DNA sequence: TGTGCCAGCAGTACAGCGGGAGGGCCGGACGAGCAGTACTTC. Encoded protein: CASSTAGGPDEQYF.

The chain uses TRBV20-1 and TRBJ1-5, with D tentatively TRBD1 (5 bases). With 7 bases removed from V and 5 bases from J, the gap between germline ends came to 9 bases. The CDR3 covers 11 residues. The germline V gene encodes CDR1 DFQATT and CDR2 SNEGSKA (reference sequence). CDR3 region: CSVTGDQPQHF. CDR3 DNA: TGCAGTGTCACGGGGGATCAGCCCCAGCATTTT.